This T cell receptor beta chain derives from a study of T cell repertoires in cytomegalovirus infection. Study at large: The public TCR beta signatures pointed to both CMV infection and matching HLA type. General study points: Identification of carriers of CMV plus the relevant HLA was performed using cumulative public TCR beta family frequency. Dominating the ex vivo response were TCR beta clonotypes that were CMV-specific and HLA-C-restricted.

TCRdb passed the reads through MiXCR, listing each CDR3 protein once. The top ten hold under 15% of the sample, which has just under 550,000 distinct CDR3 sequences, approximately 25% seen once. Germline loops: CDR1 MNHEY, CDR2 SVGAGI. V was pared by 2 bases and J by 0 bases, with 6 bases of the junction left unmatched. The CDR3 contains 17 residues. Worth noting for this clonotype: Its target is unknown.

This receptor was obtained from a human donor in good health (CMV status not recorded). Some clones in this sample may be carry-over from other donors' samples. The material sequenced was PBMCs. The V and J genes are TRBV6-5 and TRBJ2-7; 11 bases agree with TRBD2. CDR3 amino acids: CASSYLPSGRYSYEQYF. CDR3 sequence (DNA): TGTGCCAGCAGTTACCTACCTAGCGGGAGGTACTCCTACGAGCAGTACTTC.